This T cell receptor beta chain appears in the sequencing data of a study of cytomegalovirus exposure and HLA in healthy donors. V was trimmed by 0 bases and J by 0 bases, leaving 21 bases between them. The CDR3 is 19 residues long. The germline gives CDR1 SGHKS, CDR2 YYEKEE (reference sequence). Nobody wrote down the CMV serostatus of this donor. The study ran its PCR with 60 Vbeta and 13 Jbeta primers. Sequencing used immunoSEQ multiplex PCR; TCRdb keeps in-frame clones, though not all of them. The sample records roughly 40,000 clones, 50% to 55% being singletons. This clone occurred a few times. Source material: PBMCs. The TCR originated in a human donor in good health. This chain uses TRBV5-5 with TRBJ1-1; D is unclear. DNA of the CDR3: TGTGCCAGCAGCTTGGCTCCCCTTTCCATCGGGTGGTTGAACACTGAAGCTTTCTTT. This gives the protein CASSLAPLSIGWLNTEAFF.